A single sample gave rise to the 25 T cell receptor beta chains below, sequenced in a study of blood T cell repertoires in COVID-19. Some clones are missing from TCRdb's copy, which holds only in-frame ones; the method was immunoSEQ multiplex PCR. The data contain just over 300,000 clones, 70% to 90% of them singletons. Source material: PBMCs or T cells enriched from blood (not recorded which). These receptor sequences come from a man aged 25 to 40 who had recovered from COVID-19.

V is TRBV7-2 and J is TRBJ1-2; D is uncertain. Trimming removed 5 bases from V and 4 bases from J, with 11 bases in between. This CDR3 region has 13 residues. Germline assignment: CDR1 SGHTA and CDR2 FQGNSA. CDR3: CASSLGTAYGYTF. The CDR3 DNA follows: TGTGCCAGCAGCCTTGGAACAGCCTATGGCTACACCTTC.

The rearrangement joins TRBV6-5 to TRBJ1-2; 9 bases are shared with TRBD1. The length of the CDR3 is 12 residues. V lost 7 bases, J lost 6 bases, and 3 bases stayed unmatched. CDR1 and CDR2 (germline): MNHEY, SVGAGI. The CDR3 nucleotides are TGTGCCAGCAATCGACAGGGGGATGGCTACACCTTC. It specifies CASNRQGDGYTF.

The chain recombines TRBV13 with TRBJ1-2; D not resolved. Trimming took off 1 base at V and 2 bases at J, with 17 bases between the two ends. The germline gives CDR1 PRHDT, CDR2 FYEKMQ (reference sequence). The CDR3 sequence is 17 residues long. Written as DNA, the CDR3 is TGTGCCAGCAGCTTAGATCCAAGGCAGGATAAAAACTATGGCTACACCTTC. Translated, it gives CASSLDPRQDKNYGYTF.

This clone has just one count. DNA of the CDR3: TGTGCCAGCAGCCGGTTAGCCGGCACCGGGGAGCTGTTTTTT. Residues: CASSRLAGTGELFF. The chain combines TRBV14 with TRBJ2-2; D remains ambiguous. The CDR3 is 14 amino acids. CDR1 and CDR2 from the germline V gene are SGHDN and FVKESK. Between the trimmed V and J ends, which lost 4 bases and 4 bases, there was a span of 10 bases.

The chain combines TRBV6-4 with TRBJ2-7; 11 bases align to TRBD1. Germline lookup yields CDR1 MRHNA and CDR2 SNTAGT. This CDR3 spans 15 amino acids. Trimming removed 6 bases from V and 4 bases from J; junction bases left unmatched: 8. The CDR3, as DNA: TGTGCCAGCAGCGTAGGACAGGGGGCGAGTTACGAGCAGTACTTC. Residues: CASSVGQGASYEQYF.

The J gene is TRBJ2-2, the V gene TRBV7-2; 12 bases are a match to TRBD2. V gave up 2 bases and J gave up 7 bases; unmatched junction bases: 8. This CDR3 is built from 17 residues. Per the germline V gene, CDR1 is SGHTA and CDR2 is FQGNSA. CDR3 in DNA: TGTGCCAGCAGCTTATTTTCTAGCGGGGGGGCAGACGGGGAGCTGTTTTTT. As protein: CASSLFSSGGADGELFF.

V usage is TRBV5-4 and J usage is TRBJ2-4; D remains unclear. V was trimmed by 1 base and J by 0 bases, leaving 2 bases between them. CDR3 length: 13 amino acids. Germline V CDR1 and CDR2: SGHNT, YYREEE (reference sequence). CDR3 nucleotides: TGTGCCAGCAGCTTGCGAGCCAAAAACATTCAGTACTTC. This encodes CASSLRAKNIQYF. Full variable domain (missing parts from reference TRBV5-4 and TRBJ2-4): ETGVTQSPTHLIKTRGQQVTLRCSSQSGHNTVSWYQQALGQGPQFIFQYYREEENGRGNFPPRFSGLQFPNYSSELNVNALELDDSALYLCASSLRAKNIQYFGAGTRLSVL.

The chain is built from TRBV6-2 or TRBV6-3 and TRBJ1-6; 7 positions match TRBD1. CDR3 length: 17 amino acids. J gave up 4 bases and V 0 bases, and 6 bases lay outside the gene matches. CDR1 and CDR2 from the germline V gene are MNHEY and SVGEGT. The CDR3 DNA reads as TGTGCCAGCAGTTACTCCAGGGGCAGGGGGTATAATTCACCCCTCCACTTT. This translates into CASSYSRGRGYNSPLHF.

The chain employs TRBV9 and TRBJ1-3, with D possibly matching TRBD1 (6 bases). Per germline, CDR1 SGDLS and CDR2 YYNGEE. V lost 4 bases and J lost 4, with 21 bases in between. The CDR3 spans 17 residues. In nucleotides, the CDR3 is TGTGCCAGCAGCTCCCACGGAGCAGGGGCAGGGGGAAACACCATATATTTT. It is translated as CASSSHGAGAGGNTIYF.

This chain uses TRBV5-1 with TRBJ1-2; no clear D gene. The ends were cut back, 1 base at V and 2 bases at J, with 6 bases in the middle. From germline, CDR1 is SGHRS and CDR2 YFSETQ. The CDR3 sequence is 13 residues long. The CDR3 nucleotides read TGCGCCAGCAGCTTGTACGGGAACTATGGCTACACCTTC. Protein sequence: CASSLYGNYGYTF.

The chain recombines TRBV6-2 or TRBV6-3 with TRBJ2-3; TRBD2 aligns across 8 bases. The ends lost 3 bases at V and 0 bases at J; junction bases unmatched: 14. Germline V gives CDR1 MNHEY, CDR2 SVGEGT. The CDR3 is 19 residues long. For the CDR3, the DNA is TGTGCCAGCAGTTATTATGGGGTGGACAGCGGGGGAAGCACAGATACGCAGTATTTT. The encoded protein is CASSYYGVDSGGSTDTQYF.

This rearrangement joins TRBV6-1 to TRBJ1-5; unclear D gene. The CDR3 spans 15 residues. The germline CDR1 and CDR2 sequences are MNHNS and SASEGT. Trimming removed 0 bases from V and 5 bases from J, with 11 bases in between. The CDR3 here is CASSEARGFDQPQHF. The CDR3 DNA is TGTGCCAGCAGTGAAGCTCGGGGATTTGATCAGCCCCAGCATTTT.

The J gene is TRBJ1-2, the V gene TRBV27, with TRBD1 identical over 11 bases. The germline V gene has CDR1 MNHEY and CDR2 SMNVEV (reference sequence). This CDR3 is 17 amino acids long. Unmatched junction bases numbered 8, after V lost 0 bases and J lost 5 bases. CDR3 protein: CASSLSAGQGAGYGYTF. The CDR3, as DNA: TGTGCCAGCAGTTTATCTGCCGGACAGGGGGCTGGTTATGGCTACACCTTC.

The CDR3: CASRSRTGQLNEKLFF. The CDR3, as DNA: TGTGCCAGCAGGAGTAGAACGGGACAGCTTAATGAAAAACTGTTTTTT. The V and J genes are TRBV2 and TRBJ1-4; 7 nucleotides match TRBD1. CDR3 size: 16 residues. Germline V CDR1 and CDR2: SNHLY, FYNNEI. With V trimmed by 6 bases and J by 4 bases, 11 bases remained unmatched.

This clone was detected once. The chain links TRBV3-1 (or the pseudogene TRBV3-2) to TRBJ1-4, with D tentatively TRBD1 (5 bases). The ends were cut back, 3 bases at V and 7 bases at J, with 12 bases in the middle. Germline V gene sequence: CDR1 LGHDT, CDR2 YNNKEL (reference sequence). The CDR3 has 14 residues. CDR3 nucleotides: TGTGCCAGCAGCCATTCTGGGGCCGGTGAAAAACTGTTTTTT. Amino acids: CASSHSGAGEKLFF.

The chain has TRBV14 and TRBJ1-6; tentative D call: TRBD1 (5 bases). V lost 0 bases to trimming and J lost 5 bases, with 14 bases between them. The CDR3 covers 17 residues. The germline gives CDR1 SGHDN, CDR2 FVKESK. The DNA of the CDR3 is TGTGCCAGCAGCCAAGAGTCCGGGGGATCTCATAATTCACCCCTCCACTTT. It codes for CASSQESGGSHNSPLHF.

This sequence joins TRBV6-5 and TRBJ1-5; D unresolved. Trimming took 0 bases from V and 6 from J, leaving 6 bases between them. Looked up from germline, CDR1 is MNHEY and CDR2 is SVGAGI. The CDR3 has 13 amino acids. Written as DNA, the CDR3 is TGTGCCAGCAGTTACTCGCTGGCTCAGCCCCAGCATTTT. As protein: CASSYSLAQPQHF.

The chain is built from TRBV27 and TRBJ1-2, with D tentatively TRBD1 (6 bases). V lost 3 bases to trimming and J lost 6 bases, with 11 bases between them. From germline, CDR1 is MNHEY and CDR2 SMNVEV (reference sequence). CDR3 size: 13 residues. Here the CDR3 reads CASSFGRGDGYTF. Here the CDR3 DNA reads TGTGCCAGCAGTTTCGGCAGGGGAGATGGCTACACCTTC.

The chain combines TRBV19 with TRBJ2-2; D possibly corresponds to TRBD2 (6 bases). CDR3 length: 13 residues. CDR1 and CDR2 from the germline V gene are LNHDA and SQIVND (reference sequence). V was pared by 10 bases and J by 1 base, with 10 bases between. The CDR3 region is CATGERNTGELFF. The CDR3 nucleotides read TGTGCCACGGGAGAGCGGAACACCGGGGAGCTGTTTTTT.

The chain joins TRBV20-1 to TRBJ1-6; 7 bases match TRBD1. CDR3 length: 13 residues. V shed 3 bases and J 7 bases; nucleotides not matched to a gene: 3. Germline CDR1 is DFQATT and CDR2 is SNEGSKA (reference sequence). The chain's CDR3 is CSASSRGNSPLHF. CDR3 bases: TGCAGTGCTAGTAGCAGGGGGAATTCACCCCTCCACTTT.

This chain links TRBV6-5 with TRBJ2-5, with D possibly TRBD1 on 6 matching bases. The CDR3 length is 14 residues. Between the trimmed V and J ends, which lost 2 bases and 2 bases, there was a span of 9 bases. Germline CDR1 is MNHEY and CDR2 is SVGAGI. The CDR3: CASSYDRLQETQYF. CDR3 nucleotides: TGTGCCAGCAGTTACGACAGGTTACAAGAGACCCAGTACTTC.

The chain carries TRBV15 and TRBJ1-6, with D unclear. CDR3 length: 16 amino acids. Between the trimmed V and J ends, which lost 0 bases and 7 bases, there was a span of 13 bases. The germline gives CDR1 LNHNV, CDR2 YYDKDF (reference sequence). Here the CDR3 reads CATSREVTAVNSPLHF. As DNA, the CDR3 is TGTGCCACCAGCAGAGAGGTAACAGCGGTGAATTCACCCCTCCACTTT.

This chain connects TRBV5-4 to TRBJ2-3; D perhaps matches TRBD2 (6 bases). CDR1 is SGHNT and CDR2 is YYREEE in the germline V gene (reference sequence). The CDR3 consists of 15 residues. Trimming took 6 bases from V and 3 from J, leaving 17 bases between them. CDR3 loop: CASTRGASVTDTQYF. In DNA form, the CDR3 reads TGTGCCAGCACCCGTGGGGCTAGCGTAACAGATACGCAGTATTTT.

At least ten counts were recorded for this clone. Other DNA sequences of this sample code for an identical CDR3. V is TRBV7-2 and J is TRBJ2-3; D may be TRBD2 (5 bases). V shed 1 base and J shed 2 bases, with 7 bases lying between them. This CDR3 has 14 residues. The V gene's germline CDR1 is SGHTA and CDR2 FQGNSA. CDR3 sequence: CASSLDGNTDTQYF. DNA of the CDR3: TGTGCCAGCAGCTTAGACGGGAACACAGATACGCAGTATTTT.

The chain joins TRBV15 to TRBJ2-2, with D perhaps TRBD1 (6 bases). This CDR3 has 14 amino acids. Trimming took 5 bases from V and 0 from J, leaving 7 bases between them. Germline V gene sequence: CDR1 LNHNV, CDR2 YYDKDF (reference sequence). CDR3: CATSYRANTGELFF. CDR3 nucleotides: TGTGCCACCAGCTACAGGGCGAACACCGGGGAGCTGTTTTTT. Filled out from reference TRBV15 and TRBJ2-2, the complete variable domain reads DAMVIQNPRYQVTQFGKPVTLSCSQTLNHNVMYWYQQKSSQAPKLLFHYYDKDFNNEADTPDNFQSRRPNTSFCFLDIRSPGLGDTAMYLCATSYRANTGELFFGEGSRLTVL.